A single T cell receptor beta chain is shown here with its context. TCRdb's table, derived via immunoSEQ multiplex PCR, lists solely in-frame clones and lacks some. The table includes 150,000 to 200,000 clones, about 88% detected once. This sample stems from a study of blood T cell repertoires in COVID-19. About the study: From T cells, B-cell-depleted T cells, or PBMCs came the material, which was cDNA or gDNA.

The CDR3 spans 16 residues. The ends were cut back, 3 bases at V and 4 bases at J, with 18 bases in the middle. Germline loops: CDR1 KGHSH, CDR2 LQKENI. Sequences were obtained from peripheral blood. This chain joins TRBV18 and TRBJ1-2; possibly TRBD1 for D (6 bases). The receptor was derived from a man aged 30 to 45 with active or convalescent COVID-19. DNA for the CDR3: TGTGCCAGCTCACCTATAGACGAGGGGGAGATCTATGGCTACACCTTC. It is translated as CASSPIDEGEIYGYTF.